This T cell receptor beta chain was obtained from a study of CD8+ T cells in alopecia areata (dated by TCRdb to about 2018). Regarding the complete study: Skin from C3H/HeJ donors with spontaneous alopecia (roughly 6-13 months old) was grafted onto female C3H/HeJ recipients that were 7-10 weeks old. The RNA source kit depended on sample type: the PAXgene miRNA kit for fixed scalp, the miRNeasy kit for PBMCs, and the RNeasy kit for mouse skin. TCRbeta CDR3 regions were amplified by immunoSEQ multiplex PCR using 35 Vbeta forward and 13 Jbeta reverse primers. Scalp clonality was compared among normal scalp (n=4), patchy alopecia areata scalp (n=8), and alopecia totalis/universalis scalp (n=8). In humans, TCRbeta sequencing was performed on scalp tissue and on sorted CD4+ and CD8+ peripheral blood T cells from healthy controls and from patients with patchy or totalis/universalis alopecia areata. The study used high-throughput TCRbeta sequencing to examine T cell clonal expansion in alopecia areata, in both the C3H/HeJ mouse model and human patients. What the study reported, not specific to this receptor: Compared with mice, TCR sequences shared between patients were less clear, possibly partly because of HLA diversity across the patient population. Resident alphabeta T cells in normal human skin are also sequenced, complicating scalp TCR repertoire analysis, unlike mouse skin dominated by gammadelta T cells. Lesional scalp, especially in alopecia totalis/universalis, showed higher clonality and more expanded CD8+ clones than normal scalp, suggesting antigenic drive.

CDR1 and CDR2 (FNHDT, SITEND) derive from the germline V gene (reference sequence). Taken from cysteine to phenylalanine, the CDR3 has 14 residues. The DNA covers only part of the CDR3, 30 bases in frame from base 1. After removal of 6 bases from V and 3 bases from J, the junction retains 5 bases not matched to a gene. For this clone: Its specific antigen is unknown. The gene names and germline sequences used here belong to the mouse. The CDR3 extends 4 residues past the end of the read, so its final part is completed from the germline J gene.

Library prep was done by the immunoSEQ multiplex PCR assay. RNA was extracted from all samples and reverse transcribed into cDNA, which served as template for TCR sequencing. First-strand cDNA was synthesized using SuperScript III with a 2:1 mix of oligo-dT and random hexamers. A synthetic immune receptor repertoire was used to gauge amplification bias, and whatever bias remained was removed computationally. Libraries were sequenced on Illumina HiSeq using 60 bp reads that covered the CDR3 and were read from J toward V. Per the source publication's procedure: Raw reads were preprocessed to remove errors, and CDR3 was defined by IMGT conventions from the conserved cysteine to phenylalanine. Clonality was calculated as 1 minus Shannon entropy normalized by log2 of the number of productive unique TCRs. Whether each scalp clone was CD4 or CD8 was inferred by checking scalp TCRbeta sequences against the CD4 and CD8 repertoires from sorted blood. The immuneACCESS repertoire file appears here via TCRdb, limited to in-frame rearrangements. These files lack a portion of the clones; in checked studies, under half of the deficit traces to unresolved V genes, and the cause of the others is not known. Clone size and V and J calls were adopted from that table, with D and trimming inferred from the DNA. The table for this sample lists under 350,000 clones, none of them counted only once. The ten largest clones take up more than 0.95% of the sample.

Pooled mouse cutaneous lymph node cells were stained for CD4, CD8alpha, NKG2D, NKG2ACE and other markers and were then sorted on a BD Influx. The chain couples TRBV19 to TRBJ2-1; TRBD2 lines up with 8 middle nucleotides. The clonotype was recovered from a C3H/HeJ mouse with alopecia areata. This strain is characterized by the MHC haplotype H2-k. Sequencing used CD4+ T cells sorted from a lymph node. The covered CDR3 bases are TGTGCCAGCACCGCCGGGACTGGCTATGCT. Its coded protein is CASTAGTGYA. The whole CDR3 protein is CASTAGTGYAEQFF.